Below are 26 T cell receptor beta chains sequenced from a single sample in a study of patients and donors after allogeneic stem cell transplantation (dated by TCRdb to about 2020). Receptor libraries were prepared by RT-PCR. Instrument used: NextSeq 550. TCRdb reanalyzed the raw reads on its own, using fastp at Q25 for trimming and MiXCR for clone calling, and kept in-frame beta chains. Entries that share a CDR3 protein sequence are merged under the most common genes and DNA. This sample has over 350,000 distinct CDR3 sequences in its table, and 15% to 20% of those were observed once. The ten largest clones take up over 6% of the sample. Material: blood, either unsorted or a sorted T cell fraction (not recorded which). Receptor source: a human donor who was either an allogeneic HSCT recipient or a stem cell or donor lymphocyte infusion donor (not recorded which). It is not recorded whose cells these are; they may come from a transplant donor.

This clonotype occurred a few times. The chain is built from TRBV6-5 and TRBJ2-4; no firm D call. Trimming left V 0 bases short and J 0 bases short, with 3 bases between. CDR1 is MNHEY, CDR2 SVGAGI, per germline. The CDR3 is made up of 14 amino acids. This chain's CDR3 is CASSYSLAKNIQYF. The CDR3 bases are TGTGCCAGCAGTTACTCTCTAGCCAAAAACATTCAGTACTTC.

The chain joins TRBV7-9 to TRBJ2-7; TRBD2 matches 8 bases. V gave up 1 base and J gave up 6 bases; unmatched junction bases: 8. The CDR3 contains 15 residues. The germline V gene has CDR1 SEHNR and CDR2 FQNEAQ (reference sequence). CDR3 residues: CASSLVREGPSEQYF. DNA of the CDR3: TGTGCCAGCAGCTTAGTTCGGGAGGGCCCTAGCGAGCAGTACTTC.

The V call is TRBV15, the J call TRBJ1-5; D may be TRBD1 (5 bases). The CDR3 has 14 amino acids. Trimming shortened V by 5 bases and J by 3 bases, and 11 bases separated the two germline ends. The germline CDR1 and CDR2 sequences are LNHNV and YYDKDF (reference sequence). DNA for the CDR3: TGTGCCACCAGCGGGGGGAGAGTCAATCAGCCCCAGCATTTT. Protein: CATSGGRVNQPQHF.

This clonotype was observed many times. The chain recombines TRBV5-1 with TRBJ2-3; no reliable D call. V gave up 1 base and J gave up 2 bases, with 8 bases separating them. The CDR3 length is 14 residues. CDR1 is SGHRS and CDR2 is YFSETQ in the germline V gene. The CDR3 sequence: CASSLSALTDTQYF. In nucleotides, the CDR3 is TGCGCCAGCAGCTTGTCGGCCCTCACAGATACGCAGTATTTT.

This clonotype was recorded a few times. The chain's CDR3 is CASSLGWGGSYEQYF. CDR3 sequence (DNA): TGTGCCAGCAGCTTAGGGTGGGGGGGATCCTACGAGCAGTACTTC. The chain has TRBV13 and TRBJ2-7; TRBD2 matches at 7 bases. Germline V gene lookup returns CDR1 PRHDT and CDR2 FYEKMQ (reference sequence). The CDR3 has 15 amino acids. Trimming removed 0 bases from V and 1 base from J; junction bases left unmatched: 3.

In its sample, this clonotype was seen a few times. This sequence joins TRBV4-1 and TRBJ1-1; no definite D call. V shed 1 base and J shed 3 bases, with 12 bases lying between them. CDR1 and CDR2 (germline): MGHRA, YSYEKL. The CDR3 is 15 residues long. The CDR3 coding sequence is TGCGCCAGCAGCCAAGCCCTCGGAGGGCACACTGAAGCTTTCTTT. Its protein product is CASSQALGGHTEAFF.

The rearrangement uses TRBV5-6 and TRBJ2-5, with D tentatively TRBD1 (6 bases). The V and J ends lost 0 bases and 2 bases respectively, with 8 bases between them. The CDR3 length is 14 residues. The germline CDR1 and CDR2 sequences are SGHDT and YYEEEE. Here the CDR3 reads CASSLVRGQETQYF. The CDR3 coding sequence is TGTGCCAGCAGCTTGGTCAGGGGTCAAGAGACCCAGTACTTC.

This clonotype has at least ten counts. The chain is built from TRBV24-1 and TRBJ2-3, with D possibly TRBD2 on 5 matching bases. CDR3 length: 11 residues. The germline CDR1 and CDR2 sequences are KGHDR and SFDVKD. V was pared by 10 bases and J by 4 bases, with 8 bases between. The CDR3 coding sequence is TGTGCCACTGGACTCTCAGATACGCAGTATTTT. Its protein product is CATGLSDTQYF.

The chain recombines TRBV4-3 with TRBJ2-7, with 9 bases matching TRBD2. Germline V lookup: CDR1 LGHNA, CDR2 YSLEER. The CDR3 is 15 amino acids. With 1 base clipped from V and 2 bases from J, the junction kept 3 bases outside the gene matches. CDR3 region: CASSQGSGGPYEQYF. CDR3 nucleotide sequence: TGCGCCAGCAGCCAAGGCAGCGGGGGGCCCTACGAGCAGTACTTC.

The chain has TRBV7-9 and TRBJ2-7, with 8 bases identical to TRBD2. Germline loops: CDR1 SEHNR, CDR2 FQNEAQ (reference sequence). The CDR3 length is 14 residues. V shed 5 bases and J 4 bases; nucleotides not matched to a gene: 7. CDR3 residues: CASSGRTSSYEQYF. In DNA, the CDR3 is TGTGCCAGCAGCGGAAGGACTAGCAGTTACGAGCAGTACTTC.

This clonotype occurred a few times. The rearrangement joins TRBV1 to TRBJ1-6; the D call TRBD1 from the table was never checked on the DNA. TRBV1 is flagged as a pseudogene. This CDR3 has 16 residues. CDR3 in DNA: TGCACCAGCAGCCAAGTACGGACAGGCCACCGGTCACCCCTCCACTTT. It translates to CTSSQVRTGHRSPLHF.

This chain connects TRBV6-1 to TRBJ1-4; maybe TRBD1 (5 bases). V lost 7 bases and J lost 10, with 22 bases in between. The germline V gene encodes CDR1 MNHNS and CDR2 SASEGT. The CDR3 length is 15 residues. CDR3 nucleotides: TGTGCCAGCACCCCCGTGGGCGGGGGAAAAGGAAAACTGTTTTTT. Its protein product is CASTPVGGGKGKLFF.

This clonotype was seen more than once but under ten times. The chain combines TRBV19 with TRBJ2-1; TRBD2 matches at 8 bases. CDR3 length: 16 residues. Unmatched junction bases numbered 12, after V lost 7 bases and J lost 4 bases. The germline gives CDR1 LNHDA, CDR2 SQIVND (reference sequence). CDR3 coding DNA: TGTGCCAGTATCCCCGAAAGCGGGAGACCTTACAATGAGCAGTTCTTC. Amino acids: CASIPESGRPYNEQFF.

V is TRBV11-2 and J is TRBJ1-6; D is unclear. This CDR3 has 12 residues. The V gene's germline CDR1 is SGHAT and CDR2 FQNNGV. V was shortened by 2 bases and J by 14 bases, with 10 bases between the two germline ends. The CDR3 DNA reads TGTGCCAGCAGCTTAAGCGCGCTCTCCCTCCACTTT. Protein sequence: CASSLSALSLHF.

The chain carries TRBV7-8 and TRBJ2-5; no definite D call. CDR1 is SGHVS, CDR2 FQNEAQ, per germline. There are 14 residues in the CDR3. V lost 3 bases and J lost 5, with 13 bases in between. The CDR3 DNA reads TGTGCCAGCAGCTTCCGCGTTAAAGGGGAGACCCAGTACTTC. Its translation: CASSFRVKGETQYF.

The DNA for the CDR3 is TGCGCCAGCAGCCCGCTCGGGCTGGTGGCTAATGAAAAACTGTTTTTT. Translation: CASSPLGLVANEKLFF. The chain carries TRBV4-1 and TRBJ1-4; no reliable D call. The length of the CDR3 is 16 residues. CDR1 and CDR2 (germline): MGHRA, YSYEKL. V lost 4 bases to trimming and J lost 3 bases, with 15 bases between them.

The CDR3 reads CASSQAGTVVFF. The CDR3 DNA follows: TGTGCCAGCAGTCAGGCCGGGACAGTTGTGTTTTTT. The J gene is TRBJ1-4, the V gene TRBV12-3 or TRBV12-4; TRBD1 aligns across 7 bases. CDR3 length equals 12 residues. Trimming cost V 5 bases and J 15 bases; bases outside gene matches: 9.

J is TRBJ2-2 and V is TRBV4-3, with D hard to call. CDR1 is LGHNA and CDR2 is YSLEER in the germline V gene. The CDR3 is made up of 16 amino acids. The V gene lost 5 bases and the J gene lost 2 bases, with 15 bases spanning the gap. The CDR3 reads CASSDGSRRNTGELFF. The CDR3 DNA reads TGCGCCAGCAGCGACGGTTCTCGCCGAAACACCGGGGAGCTGTTTTTT.

The chain links TRBV13 to TRBJ2-1, with 12 bases aligning to TRBD1. Unmatched junction bases numbered 5, after V lost 5 bases and J lost 9 bases. Germline V gene data show CDR1 as PRHDT and CDR2 as FYEKMQ (reference sequence). This CDR3 region has 14 residues. The CDR3 protein is CASSGDRGQVEQFF. CDR3 sequence (DNA): TGTGCCAGCAGCGGGGACAGGGGGCAGGTTGAGCAGTTCTTC.

This clonotype was seen a few times. J is TRBJ1-2 and V is TRBV20-1; TRBD1 aligns across 7 bases. This CDR3 has 15 residues. Germline CDR1 DFQATT, CDR2 SNEGSKA (reference sequence). The V segment lost 4 bases and the J segment 8 bases; nucleotides outside the gene matches: 16. The CDR3 protein is CSATFPRTGDMGYTF. The CDR3 region has the DNA TGCAGTGCTACTTTCCCGAGGACAGGAGATATGGGCTACACCTTC.

The rearrangement joins TRBV10-3 to TRBJ2-2; 7 nucleotides agree with TRBD1. The CDR3 is made up of 14 amino acids. Germline V gene sequence: CDR1 ENHRY, CDR2 SYGVKD. The trim removed 7 bases at V and 6 bases at J, leaving 8 bases unmatched. The CDR3 DNA reads TGTGCCATCAAGGGCACAGGGGTGGCCGGGGAGCTGTTTTTT. Its translation: CAIKGTGVAGELFF.

The rearrangement links TRBV13 to TRBJ1-1; TRBD1 is a possible D gene (5 bases). The germline gives CDR1 PRHDT, CDR2 FYEKMQ (reference sequence). CDR3 length equals 16 residues. V gave up 0 bases and J gave up 1 base, with 12 bases separating them. The CDR3 DNA reads as TGTGCCAGCAGCTTAGGGGTGGGGACGGCGAACACTGAAGCTTTCTTT. Its protein product is CASSLGVGTANTEAFF.

This clonotype was observed a few times. The gene calls are TRBV4-1 and TRBJ2-5; D is possibly TRBD1 (5 bases). The CDR3 has 14 amino acids. Looked up from germline, CDR1 is MGHRA and CDR2 is YSYEKL. With 3 bases removed from V and 4 bases from J, the gap between germline ends came to 12 bases. CDR3 in DNA: TGCGCCAGCAGCCAGGGGCATATGGGAGAGACCCAGTACTTC. Its protein is CASSQGHMGETQYF.

This clonotype was observed a few times. The rearrangement joins TRBV12-3 or TRBV12-4 to TRBJ2-2; the D gene is possibly TRBD1 (6 bases). The CDR3 spans 14 residues. V was trimmed by 8 bases and J by 5 bases, leaving 15 bases between them. The CDR3 loop reads CASLGRGRTGELFF. The CDR3 nucleotides are TGTGCCAGCCTCGGCAGGGGAAGGACCGGGGAGCTGTTTTTT.

This clonotype was counted only a few times. The gene calls are TRBV6-1 and TRBJ1-1; TRBD1 is a possible D gene (6 bases). In germline, CDR1 is MNHNS, CDR2 SASEGT. The CDR3 loop spans 14 amino acids. The ends were cut back, 6 bases at V and 5 bases at J, with 16 bases in the middle. The CDR3 sequence: CASRRTGPGTEAFF. CDR3 sequence (DNA): TGTGCCAGCAGGCGAACAGGGCCTGGGACTGAAGCTTTCTTT.

The chain employs TRBV29-1 and TRBJ2-3; 8 bases map to TRBD1. This CDR3 contains 13 residues. J gave up 4 bases and V 4 bases, and 4 bases lay outside the gene matches. In germline, CDR1 is SQVTM, CDR2 ANQGSEA. The CDR3: CSVAQGASDTQYF. CDR3 nucleotides: TGCAGCGTTGCCCAGGGGGCATCAGATACGCAGTATTTT.